Below, 19 T cell receptor beta chains from the same sample are listed, as sequenced in a study of blood T cell repertoires in COVID-19. The repertoire was sequenced with immunoSEQ multiplex PCR; TCRdb's copy has only in-frame clones and lacks some. Here the sample spans about 67,000 clones, 80% to 90% being singletons. Input material: peripheral blood. Source of these receptors: a man aged 45-60 years with active COVID-19.

To note about this clone: Other DNA sequences in the sample encode the same CDR3. The chain couples TRBV29-1 to TRBJ2-3, with 8 bases aligning to TRBD2. Germline trimming cut 7 bases from V and 3 bases from J; bases unmatched to any gene: 3. The CDR3 consists of 12 residues. Germline loops: CDR1 SQVTM, CDR2 ANQGSEA. CDR3 bases: TGCAGCGGTACTAGCGGTACAGATACGCAGTATTTT. Translated, it gives CSGTSGTDTQYF.

V gene TRBV28 combines with J gene TRBJ2-7, with 12 bases identical to TRBD1. Per germline, CDR1 MDHEN and CDR2 SYDVKM. The J segment lost 3 bases and the V segment lost 5 bases, leaving 5 bases of the junction unmatched. There are 15 residues in the CDR3. CDR3 sequence: CASSPGTGGNYEQYF. The CDR3 DNA sequence: TGTGCCAGCAGTCCCGGGACAGGGGGCAACTACGAGCAGTACTTC.

This chain links TRBV7-9 with TRBJ2-3; TRBD1 matches at 8 bases. Germline loops: CDR1 SEHNR, CDR2 FQNEAQ (reference sequence). V gave up 2 bases and J gave up 1 base; unmatched junction bases: 11. The CDR3 runs 18 residues. The CDR3 region has the DNA TGTGCCAGCAGCTTAAGCCCCCTCTTCAGGGGGCGCACAGATACGCAGTATTTT. It translates to CASSLSPLFRGRTDTQYF. The full variable domain, rest sourced from reference TRBV7-9 and TRBJ2-3, is DTGVSQNPRHKITKRGQNVTFRCDPISEHNRLYWYRQTLGQGPEFLTYFQNEAQLEKSRLLSDRFSAERPKGSFSTLEIQRTEQGDSAMYLCASSLSPLFRGRTDTQYFGPGTRLTVL.

The chain has TRBV28 and TRBJ1-2, with 11 bases lining up with TRBD1. Germline V CDR1 and CDR2: MDHEN, SYDVKM. V was clipped by 3 bases and J by 4 bases; unmatched bases: 7. This CDR3 has 16 amino acids. DNA of the CDR3: TGTGCCAGCAGTTTTAAGCGGACAGGGGGCAGCTATGGCTACACCTTC. Amino acid sequence: CASSFKRTGGSYGYTF.

This chain uses TRBV3-1 (or the pseudogene TRBV3-2) with TRBJ2-1; 12 nucleotides line up with TRBD2. Germline V lookup: CDR1 LGHDT, CDR2 YNNKEL (reference sequence). V trimming: 0 bases; J trimming: 4 bases; junction bases outside the gene matches: 13. This CDR3 comprises 20 residues. The CDR3 DNA is TGTGCCAGCAGCCAAGATCCGATAACGGCTAGCGGGGGGGTATACAATGAGCAGTTCTTC. Encoded protein: CASSQDPITASGGVYNEQFF.

The rearrangement links TRBV19 to TRBJ1-2; D is undetermined. The germline V gene encodes CDR1 LNHDA and CDR2 SQIVND (reference sequence). The CDR3 totals 15 residues. V was clipped by 1 base and J by 0 bases, with 9 bases between them. CDR3 in amino acids: CASSIGGGTNYGYTF. DNA of the CDR3: TGTGCCAGTAGTATAGGAGGCGGGACTAACTATGGCTACACCTTC.

V usage is TRBV7-3 and J usage is TRBJ1-1; D not resolved. The CDR3 is made up of 15 amino acids. Trimming shortened V by 0 bases and J by 1 base, and 9 bases separated the two germline ends. Germline CDR1 SGHTA, CDR2 FQGTGA. CDR3 sequence (DNA): TGTGCCAGCAGCTTAACGAGGGCAGCGAACACTGAAGCTTTCTTT. Residues: CASSLTRAANTEAFF.

The chain couples TRBV29-1 to TRBJ2-3; 15 bases are shared with TRBD2. Trimming cost V 7 bases and J 7 bases; bases outside gene matches: 9. CDR1 is SQVTM and CDR2 is ANQGSEA in the germline V gene. The CDR3 is 15 residues long. The CDR3 DNA follows: TGCAGCGCCCGGACTAGCGGGAGGGCGTCGCATACGCAGTATTTT. It is translated as CSARTSGRASHTQYF.

This chain joins TRBV10-3 and TRBJ2-7, with 9 bases lining up with TRBD1. Unmatched junction bases numbered 9, after V lost 6 bases and J lost 6 bases. The CDR3 contains 14 residues. CDR1 ENHRY and CDR2 SYGVKD come from the germline V gene. CDR3 coding DNA: TGTGCCATCAGGGAGGGACAGGGAAGGTTCGAGCAGTACTTC. It yields the protein CAIREGQGRFEQYF.

The gene calls are TRBV19 and TRBJ1-1, with a tentative D call TRBD1 (5 bases). There are 12 residues in the CDR3. CDR1 is LNHDA and CDR2 is SQIVND in the germline V gene (reference sequence). With 9 bases removed from V and 3 bases from J, the gap between germline ends came to 11 bases. In nucleotides, the CDR3 is TGTGCCAGCGCAGGGTTTTACACTGAAGCTTTCTTT. Translation gives CASAGFYTEAFF.

The V call is TRBV3-1 (or the pseudogene TRBV3-2), the J call TRBJ2-3; a possible D gene is TRBD2 (6 bases). The V end was cut by 3 bases, the J end by 8 bases, with 18 bases between. There are 15 residues in the CDR3. Germline CDR1 reads LGHDT; CDR2 reads YNNKEL (reference sequence). The CDR3 DNA sequence: TGTGCCAGCAGCCACGGAACGGGGCGGGAATTTACGCAGTATTTT. Its protein is CASSHGTGREFTQYF.

The V call is TRBV5-1, the J call TRBJ2-7; 12 nucleotides match TRBD2. J was trimmed by 4 bases and V by 4 bases; bases with no gene match: 9. CDR3 size: 16 residues. CDR1 SGHRS and CDR2 YFSETQ come from the germline V gene. The CDR3 nucleotides read TGCGCCAGCAGCCCCCAAACTAGCGGGGGGCCTTACGAGCAGTACTTC. As protein: CASSPQTSGGPYEQYF.

This chain joins TRBV5-1 and TRBJ2-2; no reliable D call. Per the germline V gene, CDR1 is SGHRS and CDR2 is YFSETQ. Trimming removed 1 base at V and 1 base at J, with 8 bases between. The CDR3 contains 15 residues. DNA of the CDR3: TGCGCCAGCAGCTTGAATAGTGGGAACACCGGGGAGCTGTTTTTT. The encoded protein is CASSLNSGNTGELFF.

The chain combines TRBV19 with TRBJ1-2, with 10 bases lining up with TRBD1. The V segment lost 7 bases and the J segment 4 bases; nucleotides outside the gene matches: 9. The length of the CDR3 is 15 residues. Germline-derived CDR1 and CDR2 are LNHDA and SQIVND (reference sequence). This CDR3 reads CASTDSGTGVYGYTF. The CDR3 DNA sequence: TGTGCCAGTACCGATTCGGGGACAGGGGTCTATGGCTACACCTTC. The full variable domain, with the rest looked up from reference TRBV19 and TRBJ1-2, is DGGITQSPKYLFRKEGQNVTLSCEQNLNHDAMYWYRQDPGQGLRLIYYSQIVNDFQKGDIAEGYSVSREKKESFPLTVTSAQKNPTAFYLCASTDSGTGVYGYTFGSGTRLTVV.

The chain links TRBV5-4 to TRBJ2-3; D gene ambiguous. V lost 4 bases to trimming and J lost 3 bases, with 15 bases between them. The CDR3 extends over 15 amino acids. CDR1 SGHNT and CDR2 YYREEE come from the germline V gene (reference sequence). The chain's CDR3 is CASSPPRSETDTQYF. DNA of the CDR3: TGTGCCAGCAGCCCACCGCGCTCCGAGACAGATACGCAGTATTTT.

Remarks on this clone: Germline is not matched at one junction end, which may reflect a read error. The chain uses TRBV7-8 and TRBJ2-3, with TRBD1 matching over 8 bases. This CDR3 comprises 15 residues. Germline V lookup: CDR1 SGHVS, CDR2 FQNEAQ. The CDR3 is CAGSMDRASTDTQYF. As DNA, the CDR3 is TGTGCCGGCAGTATGGACAGGGCTAGCACAGATACGCAGTATTTT.

This rearrangement joins TRBV7-2 to TRBJ2-7, with D perhaps TRBD1 (6 bases). The CDR3 runs to 13 residues. V was pared by 5 bases and J by 6 bases, with 14 bases between. The germline V gene encodes CDR1 SGHTA and CDR2 FQGNSA. CDR3 amino acids: CASSPTGWSEQYF. The CDR3 DNA reads TGTGCCAGCAGCCCAACAGGGTGGAGCGAGCAGTACTTC.

This clone appeared once. This chain uses TRBV29-1 with TRBJ2-5; D gene ambiguous. This CDR3 spans 13 amino acids. V was pared by 4 bases and J by 5 bases, with 14 bases between. Germline loops: CDR1 SQVTM, CDR2 ANQGSEA. Here the CDR3 reads CSVASATRETQYF. In nucleotides, the CDR3 is TGCAGCGTTGCCAGCGCGACCCGGGAGACCCAGTACTTC.

The chain couples TRBV30 to TRBJ2-5, with TRBD1 matching 8 bases. The V gene's germline CDR1 is GTSNPN and CDR2 SVGIG (reference sequence). V gave up 0 bases and J gave up 6 bases; unmatched junction bases: 9. This CDR3 is built from 15 residues. CDR3 sequence: CAWSVGQGAFQTQYF. CDR3 bases: TGTGCCTGGAGTGTTGGTCAGGGGGCCTTTCAGACCCAGTACTTC.